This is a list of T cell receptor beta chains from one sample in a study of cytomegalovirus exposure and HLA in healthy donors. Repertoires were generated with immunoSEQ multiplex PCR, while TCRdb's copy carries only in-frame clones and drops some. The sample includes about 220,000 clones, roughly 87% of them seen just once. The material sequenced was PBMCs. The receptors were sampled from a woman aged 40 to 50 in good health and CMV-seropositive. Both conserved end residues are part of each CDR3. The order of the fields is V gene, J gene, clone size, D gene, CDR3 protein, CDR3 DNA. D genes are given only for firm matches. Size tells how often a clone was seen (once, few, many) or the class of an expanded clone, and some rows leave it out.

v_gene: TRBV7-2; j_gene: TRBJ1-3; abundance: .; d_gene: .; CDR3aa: CASSPTPGHLNSGNTIYF; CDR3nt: TGTGCCAGCAGCCCGACACCGGGACACCTTAACTCTGGAAACACCATATATTTT
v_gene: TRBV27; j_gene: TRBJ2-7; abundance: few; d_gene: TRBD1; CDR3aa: CASSSRQGSHEQYF; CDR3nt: TGTGCCAGCAGTTCCCGACAGGGTAGCCACGAGCAGTACTTC
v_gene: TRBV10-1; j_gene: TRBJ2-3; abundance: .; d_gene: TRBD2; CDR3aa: CASSPGTSGRWGTQYF; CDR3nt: TGCGCCAGCAGCCCCGGGACTAGCGGGAGATGGGGTACGCAGTATTTT
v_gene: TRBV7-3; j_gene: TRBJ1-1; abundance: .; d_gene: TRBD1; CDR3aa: CASSDGTGLDTEASF; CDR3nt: TGTGCCAGCAGCGATGGGACAGGGTTGGACACTGAAGCTTCCTTT
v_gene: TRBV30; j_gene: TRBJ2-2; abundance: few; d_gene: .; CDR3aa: CAWRGASEAGELFF; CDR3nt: TGTGCCTGGAGAGGGGCTAGCGAAGCCGGGGAGCTGTTTTTT
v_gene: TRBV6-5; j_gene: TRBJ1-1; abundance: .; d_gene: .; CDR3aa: CATHRQDWNTEAFF; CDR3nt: TGTGCCACCCACAGACAGGATTGGAACACTGAAGCTTTCTTT
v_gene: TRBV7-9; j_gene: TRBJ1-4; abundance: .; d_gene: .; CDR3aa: CASSQAGLGKLFF; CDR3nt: TGTGCCAGCAGCCAGGCGGGTTTGGGAAAACTGTTTTTT
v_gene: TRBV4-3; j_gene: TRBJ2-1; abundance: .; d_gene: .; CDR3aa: CASSQGRGPLNEQFF; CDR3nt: TGCGCCAGCAGCCAAGGGAGGGGCCCGCTTAATGAGCAGTTCTTC
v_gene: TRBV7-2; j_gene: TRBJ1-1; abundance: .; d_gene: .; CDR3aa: CASSDSSTEAFF; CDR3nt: TGTGCCAGCAGCGACTCCAGCACTGAAGCTTTCTTT
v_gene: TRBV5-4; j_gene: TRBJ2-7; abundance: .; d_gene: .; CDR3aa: CASTRSADYEQYF; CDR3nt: TGTGCCAGCACCCGATCGGCGGATTACGAGCAGTACTTC
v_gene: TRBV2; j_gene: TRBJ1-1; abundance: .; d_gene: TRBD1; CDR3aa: CASSVGQGGKTEAFF; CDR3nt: TGTGCCAGCAGCGTGGGACAGGGGGGGAAGACTGAAGCTTTCTTT
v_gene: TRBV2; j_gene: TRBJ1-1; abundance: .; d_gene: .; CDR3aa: CASSRTLLNTEAFF; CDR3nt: TGTGCCAGCAGTCGGACACTCTTGAACACTGAAGCTTTCTTT
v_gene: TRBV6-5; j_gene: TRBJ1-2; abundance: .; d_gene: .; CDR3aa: CASRTGNYGYTF; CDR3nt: TGTGCCAGCAGAACAGGGAATTATGGCTACACCTTC
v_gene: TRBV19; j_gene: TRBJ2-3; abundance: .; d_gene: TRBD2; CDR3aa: CASKSGLAGSTDTQYF; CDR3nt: TGTGCCAGTAAATCAGGACTAGCGGGGAGCACAGATACGCAGTATTTT
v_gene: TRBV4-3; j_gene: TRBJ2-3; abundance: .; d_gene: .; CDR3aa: CASSQLGDSTDTQYF; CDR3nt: TGCGCCAGCAGCCAACTAGGTGACAGCACAGATACGCAGTATTTT
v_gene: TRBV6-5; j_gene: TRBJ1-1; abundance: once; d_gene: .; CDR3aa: CASSGLGEGTEAFF; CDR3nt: TGTGCCAGCAGCGGACTCGGGGAGGGAACTGAAGCTTTCTTT
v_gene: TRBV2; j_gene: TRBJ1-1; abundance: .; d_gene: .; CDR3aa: CASSEVPGDEAFF; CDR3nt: TGTGCCAGCAGTGAAGTCCCGGGGGATGAAGCTTTCTTT
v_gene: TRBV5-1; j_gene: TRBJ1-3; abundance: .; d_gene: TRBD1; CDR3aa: CASSFSTGGNTIYF; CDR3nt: TGCGCCAGCAGTTTTTCGACAGGGGGAAACACCATATATTTT
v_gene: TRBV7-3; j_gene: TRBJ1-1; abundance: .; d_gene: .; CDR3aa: CASSPTGNTEAFF; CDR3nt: TGTGCCAGCAGTCCGACAGGGAACACTGAAGCTTTCTTT
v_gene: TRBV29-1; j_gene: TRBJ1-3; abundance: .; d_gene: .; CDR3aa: CSVVAGNTIYF; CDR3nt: TGCAGCGTTGTAGCCGGAAACACCATATATTTT
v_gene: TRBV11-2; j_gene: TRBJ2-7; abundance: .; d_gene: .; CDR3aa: CASSSQGGQQYF; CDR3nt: TGTGCCAGCAGCTCACAGGGAGGGCAGCAGTACTTC
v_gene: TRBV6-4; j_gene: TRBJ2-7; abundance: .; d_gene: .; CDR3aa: CASSDSYGGETYEQYF; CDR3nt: TGTGCCAGCAGTGACTCGTACGGCGGGGAAACTTACGAGCAGTACTTC